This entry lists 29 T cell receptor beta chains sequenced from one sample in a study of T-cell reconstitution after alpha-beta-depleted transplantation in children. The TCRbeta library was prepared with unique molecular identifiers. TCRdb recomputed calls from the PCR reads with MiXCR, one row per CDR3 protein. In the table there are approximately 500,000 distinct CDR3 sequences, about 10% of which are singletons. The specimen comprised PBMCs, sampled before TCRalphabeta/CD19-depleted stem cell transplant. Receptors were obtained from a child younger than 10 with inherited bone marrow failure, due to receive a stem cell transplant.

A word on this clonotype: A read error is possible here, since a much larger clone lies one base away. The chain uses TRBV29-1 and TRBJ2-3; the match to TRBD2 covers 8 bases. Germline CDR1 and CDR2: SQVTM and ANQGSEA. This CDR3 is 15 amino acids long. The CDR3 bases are TGCGGCGTTGAACCGTTGTCTAGCGGGACAGATACGCAGTATTTT. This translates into CGVEPLSSGTDTQYF.

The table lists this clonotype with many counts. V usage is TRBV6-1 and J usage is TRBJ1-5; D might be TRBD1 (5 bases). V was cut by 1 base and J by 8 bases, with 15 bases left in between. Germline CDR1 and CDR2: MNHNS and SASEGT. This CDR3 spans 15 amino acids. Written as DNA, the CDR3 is TGTGCCAGCAGTGAAGGTGTAAGGGGACGGAAGCCCCAGCATTTT. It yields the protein CASSEGVRGRKPQHF.

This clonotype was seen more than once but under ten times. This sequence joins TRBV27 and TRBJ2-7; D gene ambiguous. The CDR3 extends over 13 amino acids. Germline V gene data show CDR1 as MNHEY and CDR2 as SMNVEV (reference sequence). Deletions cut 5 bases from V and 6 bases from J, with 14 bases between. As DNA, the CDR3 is TGTGCCAGCAGTCCCCGGACCGGTTCCGAGCAGTACTTC. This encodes CASSPRTGSEQYF.

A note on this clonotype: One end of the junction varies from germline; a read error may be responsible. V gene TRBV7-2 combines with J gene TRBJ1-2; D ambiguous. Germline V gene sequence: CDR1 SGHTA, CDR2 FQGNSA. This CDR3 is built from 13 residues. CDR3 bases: TGTGCCAGAAGCTTACGCTCCGGGCCCGTGGACACCTTC. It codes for CARSLRSGPVDTF.

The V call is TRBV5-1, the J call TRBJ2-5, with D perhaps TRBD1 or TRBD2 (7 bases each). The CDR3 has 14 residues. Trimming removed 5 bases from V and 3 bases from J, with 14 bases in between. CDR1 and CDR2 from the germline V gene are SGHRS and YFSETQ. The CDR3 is CASSSGGVEETQYF. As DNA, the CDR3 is TGCGCCAGCAGTTCAGGGGGGGTGGAAGAGACCCAGTACTTC.

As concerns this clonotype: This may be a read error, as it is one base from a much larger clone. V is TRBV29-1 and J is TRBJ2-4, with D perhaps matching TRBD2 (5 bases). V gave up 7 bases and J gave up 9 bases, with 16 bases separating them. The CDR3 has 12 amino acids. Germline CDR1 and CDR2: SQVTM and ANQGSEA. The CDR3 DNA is TGCAGCGCTGTCGGGGATTTAGGCATTCAGTACTTC. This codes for CSAVGDLGIQYF. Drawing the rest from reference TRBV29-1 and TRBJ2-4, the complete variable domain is SAVISQKPSRDICQRGTSLTIQCQVDSQVTMMFWYRQQPGQSLTLIATANQGSEATYESGFVIDKFPISRPNLTFSTLTVSNMSPEDSSIYLCSAVGDLGIQYFGAGTRLSVL.

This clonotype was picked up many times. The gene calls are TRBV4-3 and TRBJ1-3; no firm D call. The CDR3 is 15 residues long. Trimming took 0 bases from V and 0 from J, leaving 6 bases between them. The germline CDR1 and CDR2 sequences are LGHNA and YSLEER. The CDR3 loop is CASSQEFVSGNTIYF. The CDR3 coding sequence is TGCGCCAGCAGCCAAGAATTCGTCTCTGGAAACACCATATATTTT.

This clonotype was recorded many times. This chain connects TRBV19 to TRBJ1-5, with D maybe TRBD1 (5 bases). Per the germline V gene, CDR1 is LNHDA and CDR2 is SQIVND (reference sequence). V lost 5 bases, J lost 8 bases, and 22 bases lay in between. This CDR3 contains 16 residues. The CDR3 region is CASSDTGTWLREPQHF. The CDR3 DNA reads TGTGCCAGTAGTGATACCGGGACCTGGTTGCGGGAGCCCCAGCATTTT.

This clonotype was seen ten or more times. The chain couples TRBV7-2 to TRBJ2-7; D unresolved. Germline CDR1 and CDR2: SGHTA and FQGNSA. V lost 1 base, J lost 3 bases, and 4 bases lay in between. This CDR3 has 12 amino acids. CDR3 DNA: TGTGCCAGCAGCTTAGTAGGCTACGAGCAGTACTTC. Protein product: CASSLVGYEQYF. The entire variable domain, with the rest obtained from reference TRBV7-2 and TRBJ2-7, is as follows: GAGVSQSPSNKVTEKGKDVELRCDPISGHTALYWYRQSLGQGLEFLIYFQGNSAPDKSGLPSDRFSAERTGGSVSTLTIQRTQQEDSAVYLCASSLVGYEQYFGPGTRLTVT.

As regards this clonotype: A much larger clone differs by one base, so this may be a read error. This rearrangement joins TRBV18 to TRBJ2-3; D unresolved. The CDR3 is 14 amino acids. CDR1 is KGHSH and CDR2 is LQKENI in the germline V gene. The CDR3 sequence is CGSSPTPQQDTQYF. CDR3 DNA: TGTGGCAGCTCACCCACCCCACAACAGGATACGCAGTATTTT. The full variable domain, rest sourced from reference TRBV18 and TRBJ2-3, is NAGVMQNPRHLVRRRGQEARLRCSPMKGHSHVYWYRQLPEEGLKFMVYLQKENIIDESGMPKERFSAEFPKEGPSILRIQQVVRGDSAAYFCGSSPTPQQDTQYFGPGTRLTVL.

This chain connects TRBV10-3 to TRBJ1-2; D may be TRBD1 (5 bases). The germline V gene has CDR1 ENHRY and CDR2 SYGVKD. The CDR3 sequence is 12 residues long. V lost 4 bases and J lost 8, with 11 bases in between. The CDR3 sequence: CAISGGLEGYTF. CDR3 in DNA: TGTGCCATCAGTGGGGGGTTAGAGGGCTACACCTTC.

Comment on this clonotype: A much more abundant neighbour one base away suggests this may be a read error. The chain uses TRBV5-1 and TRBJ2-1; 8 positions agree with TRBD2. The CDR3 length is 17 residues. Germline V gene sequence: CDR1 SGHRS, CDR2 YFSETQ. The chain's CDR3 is CAGSLWTSLSMGYEQFF. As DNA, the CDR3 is TGCGCCGGCAGCCTCTGGACTAGCTTGAGTATGGGGTATGAGCAGTTCTTC.

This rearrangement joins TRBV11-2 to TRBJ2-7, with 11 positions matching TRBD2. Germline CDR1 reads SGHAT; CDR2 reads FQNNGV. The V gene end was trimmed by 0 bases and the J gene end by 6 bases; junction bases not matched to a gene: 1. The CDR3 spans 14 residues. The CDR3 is CASSLELAGVEQYF. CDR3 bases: TGTGCCAGCAGCTTAGAACTAGCGGGAGTCGAGCAGTACTTC. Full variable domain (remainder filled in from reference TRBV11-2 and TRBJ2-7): EAGVAQSPRYKIIEKRQSVAFWCNPISGHATLYWYQQILGQGPKLLIQFQNNGVVDDSQLPKDRFSAERLKGVDSTLKIQPAKLEDSAVYLCASSLELAGVEQYFGPGTRLTVT.

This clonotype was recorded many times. DNA of the CDR3: TGTGCCAGCAGCTCGGCCGGGACTCCCTACAATGAGCAGTTCTTC. It encodes CASSSAGTPYNEQFF. The chain is built from TRBV7-9 and TRBJ2-1, with D possibly matching TRBD2 (6 bases). The CDR3 is 15 residues long. The V gene lost 4 bases and the J gene lost 2 bases, with 12 bases spanning the gap. Per germline, CDR1 SEHNR and CDR2 FQNEAQ (reference sequence). Together with reference TRBV7-9 and TRBJ2-1, the CDR3 gives the full variable domain: DTGVSQNPRHKITKRGQNVTFRCDPISEHNRLYWYRQTLGQGPEFLTYFQNEAQLEKSRLLSDRFSAERPKGSFSTLEIQRTEQGDSAMYLCASSSAGTPYNEQFFGPGTRLTVL.

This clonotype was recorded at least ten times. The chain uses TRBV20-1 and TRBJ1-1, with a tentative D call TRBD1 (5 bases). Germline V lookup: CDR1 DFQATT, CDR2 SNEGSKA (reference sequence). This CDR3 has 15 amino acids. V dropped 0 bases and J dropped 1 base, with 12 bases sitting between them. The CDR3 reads CSARDFQGTNTEAFF. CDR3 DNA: TGCAGTGCTAGAGATTTTCAGGGAACGAACACTGAAGCTTTCTTT.

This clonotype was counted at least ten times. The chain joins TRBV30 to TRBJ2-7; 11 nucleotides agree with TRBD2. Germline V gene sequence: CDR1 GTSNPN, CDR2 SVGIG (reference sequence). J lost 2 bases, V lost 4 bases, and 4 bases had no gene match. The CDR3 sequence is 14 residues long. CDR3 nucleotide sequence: TGTGCCTGGAACCTAGCGGGAGGAACCTACGAGCAGTACTTC. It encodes CAWNLAGGTYEQYF.

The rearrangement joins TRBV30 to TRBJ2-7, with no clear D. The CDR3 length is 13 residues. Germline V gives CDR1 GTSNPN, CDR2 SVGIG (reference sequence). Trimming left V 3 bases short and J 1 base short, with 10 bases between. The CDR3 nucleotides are TGTGCCTGGAGCAATGGGAATTCCTACGAGCAGTACTTC. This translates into CAWSNGNSYEQYF.

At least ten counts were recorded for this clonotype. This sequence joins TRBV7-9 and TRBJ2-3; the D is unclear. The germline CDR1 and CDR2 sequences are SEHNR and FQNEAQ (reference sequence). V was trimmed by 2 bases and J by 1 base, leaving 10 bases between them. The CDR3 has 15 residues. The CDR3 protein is CASSLPRLGTDTQYF. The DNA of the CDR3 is TGTGCCAGCAGCTTACCGCGACTCGGCACAGATACGCAGTATTTT.

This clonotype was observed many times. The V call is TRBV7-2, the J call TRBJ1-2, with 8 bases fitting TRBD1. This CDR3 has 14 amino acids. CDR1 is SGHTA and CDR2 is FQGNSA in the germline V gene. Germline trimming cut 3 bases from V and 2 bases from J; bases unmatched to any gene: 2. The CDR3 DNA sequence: TGTGCCAGCAGCTTCAGACAGGGGAACTATGGCTACACCTTC. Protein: CASSFRQGNYGYTF.

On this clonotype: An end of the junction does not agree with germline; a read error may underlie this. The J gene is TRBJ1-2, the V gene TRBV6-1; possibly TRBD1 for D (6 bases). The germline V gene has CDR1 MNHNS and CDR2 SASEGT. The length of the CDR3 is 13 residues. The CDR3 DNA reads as TGTGCCAGCAGAGCAGGGGTCAACTATGGCTACTCCTTC. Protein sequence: CASRAGVNYGYSF.

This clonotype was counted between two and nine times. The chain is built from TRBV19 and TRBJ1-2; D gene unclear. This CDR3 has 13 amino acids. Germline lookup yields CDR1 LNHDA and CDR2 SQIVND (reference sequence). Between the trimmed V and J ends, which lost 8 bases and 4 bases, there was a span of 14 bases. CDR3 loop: CASAPGEIYGYTF. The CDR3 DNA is TGTGCCAGTGCGCCCGGGGAAATCTATGGCTACACCTTC.

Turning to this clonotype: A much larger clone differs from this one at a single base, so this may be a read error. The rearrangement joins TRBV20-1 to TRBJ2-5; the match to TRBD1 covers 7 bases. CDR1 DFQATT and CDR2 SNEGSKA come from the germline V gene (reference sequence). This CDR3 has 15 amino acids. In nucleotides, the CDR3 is TGCTGTGCTAGCCTATACAGGGGCCTACGGGAGACCCAGTACTTC. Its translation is CCASLYRGLRETQYF.

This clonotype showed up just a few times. CDR3 region: CASSTEGRSSYEQYF. CDR3 coding DNA: TGTGCCAGCAGCACGGAGGGACGCTCGAGCTACGAGCAGTACTTC. The rearrangement joins TRBV9 to TRBJ2-7; a weak D match, TRBD2 (6 bases). From germline, CDR1 is SGDLS and CDR2 YYNGEE. The CDR3 consists of 15 residues. V lost 4 bases and J 3 bases, leaving 17 bases between the germline ends.

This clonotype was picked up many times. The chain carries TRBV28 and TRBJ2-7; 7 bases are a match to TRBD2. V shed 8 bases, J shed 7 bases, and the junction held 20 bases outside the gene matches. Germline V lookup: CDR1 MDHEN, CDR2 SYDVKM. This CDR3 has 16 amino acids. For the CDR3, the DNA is TGTGCCAGCTGTGGATGGGGGGGTAATATCCCTAGGGAGCAGTACTTC. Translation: CASCGWGGNIPREQYF.

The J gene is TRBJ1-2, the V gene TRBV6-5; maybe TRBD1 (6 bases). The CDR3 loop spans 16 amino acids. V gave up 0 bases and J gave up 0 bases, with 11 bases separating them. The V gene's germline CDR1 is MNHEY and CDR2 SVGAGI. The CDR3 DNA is TGTGCCAGCAGTTACTCACAGGGACGAGCTAACTATGGCTACACCTTC. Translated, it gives CASSYSQGRANYGYTF.

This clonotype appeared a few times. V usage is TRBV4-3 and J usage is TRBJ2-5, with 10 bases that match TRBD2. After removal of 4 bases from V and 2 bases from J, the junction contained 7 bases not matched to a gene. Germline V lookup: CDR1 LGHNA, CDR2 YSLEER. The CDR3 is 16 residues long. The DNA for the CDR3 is TGCGCCAGCAGCCCAGGGCGGACTAGCGGACAAGAGACCCAGTACTTC. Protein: CASSPGRTSGQETQYF.

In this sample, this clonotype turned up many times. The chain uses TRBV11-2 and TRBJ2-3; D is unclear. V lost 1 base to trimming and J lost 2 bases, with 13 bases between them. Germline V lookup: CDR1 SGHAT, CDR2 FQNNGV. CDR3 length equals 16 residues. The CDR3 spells CASSLGFGGYTDTQYF. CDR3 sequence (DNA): TGTGCCAGCAGCTTAGGATTTGGCGGCTACACAGATACGCAGTATTTT.

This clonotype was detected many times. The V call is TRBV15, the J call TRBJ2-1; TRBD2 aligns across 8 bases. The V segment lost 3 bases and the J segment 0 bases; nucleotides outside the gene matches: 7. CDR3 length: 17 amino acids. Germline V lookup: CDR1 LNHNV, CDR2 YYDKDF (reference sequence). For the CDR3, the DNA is TGTGCCACCAGCAGCCCGGGAGGGACGGCCTCCTACAATGAGCAGTTCTTC. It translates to CATSSPGGTASYNEQFF.

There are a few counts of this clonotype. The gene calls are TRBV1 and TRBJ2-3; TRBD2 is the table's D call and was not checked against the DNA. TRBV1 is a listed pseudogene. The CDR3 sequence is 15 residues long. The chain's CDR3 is CTSVVEGLSTDTQYF. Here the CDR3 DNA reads TGCACCAGCGTCGTGGAGGGCCTTAGCACAGATACGCAGTATTTT.